These 23 T cell receptor beta chains came from one sample sequenced in a study of cytomegalovirus exposure and HLA in healthy donors. The PCR was carried out with 60 Vbeta primers and 13 Jbeta primers. The table came from immunoSEQ multiplex PCR; TCRdb's copy has only in-frame clones and leaves some out. Of around 170,000 clones listed, around 86% are singletons. Specimen: PBMCs. All receptors derive from a middle-aged man in good health and CMV-seropositive.

V usage is TRBV28 and J usage is TRBJ2-5; D possibly corresponds to TRBD1 (6 bases). CDR3 length equals 15 residues. Trimming removed 3 bases from V and 2 bases from J, with 13 bases in between. Germline V gene data show CDR1 as MDHEN and CDR2 as SYDVKM. Here the CDR3 reads CASSLGRGLQETQYF. The DNA of the CDR3 is TGTGCCAGCAGTTTGGGCAGGGGCCTACAAGAGACCCAGTACTTC.

This clone was counted a few times. V is TRBV15 and J is TRBJ2-5; 8 nucleotides agree with TRBD2. Looked up from germline, CDR1 is LNHNV and CDR2 is YYDKDF (reference sequence). CDR3 length: 16 amino acids. With V trimmed by 0 bases and J by 0 bases, 3 bases remained unmatched. Here the CDR3 reads CATSRDQRGYQETQYF. CDR3 coding DNA: TGTGCCACCAGCAGAGATCAGCGGGGGTACCAAGAGACCCAGTACTTC.

Note on this clone: Sequence at one end of the junction differs from germline and may be a read error. This chain joins TRBV30 and TRBJ1-2; D uncertain. This CDR3 contains 11 residues. Germline-derived CDR1 and CDR2 are GTSNPN and SVGIG (reference sequence). CDR3 sequence: CAWVAGYGHTF. CDR3 sequence (DNA): TGTGCCTGGGTGGCAGGCTATGGCCACACCTTC.

This clone was seen a single time. At one end the junction does not follow the germline gene, possibly because of a read error. The chain carries TRBV18 and TRBJ2-5; D is uncertain. CDR3 length: 14 residues. Germline assignment: CDR1 KGHSH and CDR2 LQKENI. Here the CDR3 reads CASSPLGGEETQYF. CDR3 bases: TGCGCCAGCTCACCACTTGGCGGTGAAGAGACCCAGTACTTC.

The chain combines TRBV29-1 with TRBJ1-3; D is undetermined. The CDR3 is 13 amino acids. Germline CDR1 reads SQVTM; CDR2 reads ANQGSEA. Trimming pared 1 base from V and 4 bases from J, leaving 8 bases between. Here the CDR3 DNA reads TGCAGCGTTGAAGTGGGCCCGGGAAACACCATATATTTT. Protein: CSVEVGPGNTIYF. The full variable domain, completed using reference TRBV29-1 and TRBJ1-3, is SAVISQKPSRDICQRGTSLTIQCQVDSQVTMMFWYRQQPGQSLTLIATANQGSEATYESGFVIDKFPISRPNLTFSTLTVSNMSPEDSSIYLCSVEVGPGNTIYFGEGSWLTVV.

V and J are TRBV5-1 and TRBJ2-2, with 7 bases fitting TRBD1. The CDR3 is 16 residues long. V shed 4 bases and J 0 bases; nucleotides not matched to a gene: 6. Germline CDR1 reads SGHRS; CDR2 reads YFSETQ. The CDR3 DNA reads TGCGCCAGCAGCACAGGACAGGTTTCGAACACCGGGGAGCTGTTTTTT. It yields the protein CASSTGQVSNTGELFF.

This rearrangement joins TRBV15 to TRBJ1-4, with TRBD1 matching 10 bases. This CDR3 region has 17 residues. V shed 3 bases, J shed 3 bases, and the junction held 7 bases outside the gene matches. Per germline, CDR1 LNHNV and CDR2 YYDKDF (reference sequence). The CDR3 bases are TGTGCCACCAGCAGGTCGGGACAGGGGTCGGCTAATGAAAAACTGTTTTTT. It codes for CATSRSGQGSANEKLFF.

This clone was seen just once. The chain joins TRBV7-6 to TRBJ1-5; 9 nucleotides align to TRBD1. Trimming removed 2 bases from V and 7 bases from J; junction bases left unmatched: 15. Germline loops: CDR1 SGHVS, CDR2 FNYEAQ. This CDR3 comprises 18 residues. The CDR3 bases are TGTGCCAGCAGCTTATACCCAGAGGACAGGGGAGTCTACCAGCCCCAGCATTTT. Protein product: CASSLYPEDRGVYQPQHF.

V gene TRBV30 combines with J gene TRBJ2-1; 7 nucleotides line up with TRBD1. The germline gives CDR1 GTSNPN, CDR2 SVGIG (reference sequence). Trimming removed 3 bases from V and 3 bases from J; junction bases left unmatched: 8. This CDR3 has 15 residues. The CDR3 loop reads CAWRLQGSFYNEQFF. As DNA, the CDR3 is TGTGCCTGGAGACTACAGGGGAGCTTCTACAATGAGCAGTTCTTC.

V gene TRBV5-6 combines with J gene TRBJ2-7; 8 bases align to TRBD2. V shed 2 bases and J 5 bases; nucleotides not matched to a gene: 12. Germline V gene lookup returns CDR1 SGHDT and CDR2 YYEEEE. The CDR3 consists of 16 residues. The DNA for the CDR3 is TGTGCCAGCAGCTTTATTAGAACGGGGGGGCTCCACGAGCAGTACTTC. Protein sequence: CASSFIRTGGLHEQYF.

The rearrangement joins TRBV7-2 to TRBJ2-3; D not certain. This CDR3 has 12 residues. With 5 bases removed from V and 5 bases from J, the gap between germline ends came to 8 bases. Germline values: CDR1 SGHTA, CDR2 FQGNSA. This CDR3 is CASSPPKDTQYF. CDR3 sequence (DNA): TGTGCCAGCAGCCCACCTAAAGATACGCAGTATTTT.

The genes are TRBV7-9 and TRBJ2-3; weak D call: TRBD1 (6 bases). This CDR3 has 13 residues. CDR1 and CDR2 from the germline V gene are SEHNR and FQNEAQ (reference sequence). V gave up 5 bases and J gave up 6 bases, with 12 bases separating them. The CDR3 nucleotides are TGTGCCAGCAGCGGTACTCAGGGGGATACGCAGTATTTT. It yields the protein CASSGTQGDTQYF.

This chain connects TRBV10-3 to TRBJ2-5, with 10 bases that match TRBD1. The CDR3 totals 13 residues. Germline CDR1 and CDR2: ENHRY and SYGVKD. After removal of 8 bases from V and 4 bases from J, the junction contained 4 bases not matched to a gene. The CDR3 protein is CAIWDRGGETQYF. As DNA, the CDR3 is TGTGCCATCTGGGACAGGGGTGGAGAGACCCAGTACTTC.

This chain links TRBV14 with TRBJ2-5; D gene uncertain. With 4 bases removed from V and 0 bases from J, the gap between germline ends came to 9 bases. CDR1 and CDR2 (germline): SGHDN, FVKESK. The CDR3 extends over 14 amino acids. CDR3 in DNA: TGTGCCAGCAGCCCCGCTCGGTACCAAGAGACCCAGTACTTC. The encoded protein is CASSPARYQETQYF.

The V gene is TRBV28, the J gene TRBJ1-2, with D possibly matching TRBD1 (5 bases). The germline V and J ends were trimmed by 5 bases and 0 bases, with 19 bases remaining between them. The CDR3 is 17 residues long. Germline values: CDR1 MDHEN, CDR2 SYDVKM. The CDR3 coding sequence is TGTGCCAGCAGTCCCCCGAGACTCAGGGCTTCTAACTATGGCTACACCTTC. Residues: CASSPPRLRASNYGYTF.

The chain uses TRBV9 and TRBJ1-2; D is ambiguous. The CDR3 length is 11 residues. Trimming left V 7 bases short and J 6 bases short, with 10 bases between. Germline CDR1 is SGDLS and CDR2 is YYNGEE. The CDR3 coding sequence is TGTGCCAGCCGGCACCGGGATGGCTACACCTTC. It is translated as CASRHRDGYTF.

The chain has TRBV28 and TRBJ1-5; TRBD1 is a possible D gene (5 bases). Germline CDR1 and CDR2: MDHEN and SYDVKM. V lost 2 bases to trimming and J lost 0 bases, with 11 bases between them. The CDR3 is made up of 16 amino acids. The CDR3 sequence is CASSLGRGHSNQPQHF. CDR3 DNA sequence: TGTGCCAGCAGTTTAGGGAGGGGCCATAGCAATCAGCCCCAGCATTTT. Full variable domain (remainder filled in from reference TRBV28 and TRBJ1-5): DVKVTQSSRYLVKRTGEKVFLECVQDMDHENMFWYRQDPGLGLRLIYFSYDVKMKEKGDIPEGYSVSREKKERFSLILESASTNQTSMYLCASSLGRGHSNQPQHFGDGTRLSIL.

This sequence joins TRBV19 and TRBJ1-5; TRBD1 might be the D (6 bases). The CDR3 runs 16 residues. Trimming stripped 6 bases from V and 6 bases from J, with 21 bases between. Germline V gives CDR1 LNHDA, CDR2 SQIVND (reference sequence). Here the CDR3 DNA reads TGTGCCAGTAGCGTAGGGGGAATGGGGTACGGTCAGCCCCAGCATTTT. Protein: CASSVGGMGYGQPQHF.

The chain carries TRBV28 and TRBJ1-5; possibly TRBD1 for D (5 bases). This CDR3 comprises 15 residues. V gave up 7 bases and J gave up 4 bases, with 17 bases separating them. CDR1 MDHEN and CDR2 SYDVKM come from the germline V gene. The CDR3 sequence: CASIIFGGTNQPQHF. The CDR3 region has the DNA TGTGCCAGCATTATATTTGGGGGGACGAATCAGCCCCAGCATTTT.

This chain uses TRBV9 with TRBJ1-1; TRBD1 is a possible D gene (5 bases). V shed 0 bases and J shed 2 bases, with 14 bases lying between them. Germline values: CDR1 SGDLS, CDR2 YYNGEE. The CDR3 runs 16 residues. CDR3 DNA sequence: TGTGCCAGCAGCGTAGATCAGGCAGGGCCAAACACTGAAGCTTTCTTT. It specifies CASSVDQAGPNTEAFF.

The chain uses TRBV27 and TRBJ2-1, with 9 bases matching TRBD2. Germline-derived CDR1 and CDR2 are MNHEY and SMNVEV (reference sequence). The CDR3 runs 15 residues. V shed 6 bases and J 7 bases; nucleotides not matched to a gene: 10. In nucleotides, the CDR3 is TGTGCCAGCAGCCTGACTAGCGGTTCGGGGAATGAGCAGTTCTTC. It encodes CASSLTSGSGNEQFF.

The genes are TRBV7-9 and TRBJ2-2, with D uncertain. Germline V gene lookup returns CDR1 SEHNR and CDR2 FQNEAQ (reference sequence). Trimming pared 4 bases from V and 2 bases from J, leaving 11 bases between. This CDR3 has 15 residues. CDR3 region: CASSSEDTNTGELFF. Written as DNA, the CDR3 is TGTGCCAGCAGCTCCGAAGACACAAACACCGGGGAGCTGTTTTTT.

In DNA, the CDR3 is TGTGCCAGCAGCTTAGCACCGGTCTACGAGCAGTACTTC. The encoded protein is CASSLAPVYEQYF. This chain connects TRBV7-2 to TRBJ2-7; D remains unclear. CDR1 and CDR2 (germline): SGHTA, FQGNSA. V lost 0 bases, J lost 3 bases, and 6 bases lay in between. The CDR3 loop spans 13 amino acids.